A single TCR beta chain is shown here with its context. The antigen remains undetermined. Version v3.0 of the immunoSEQ assay was performed at survey level. Some clones are missing from TCRdb's copy, which holds only in-frame ones; the method was immunoSEQ multiplex PCR. The profile shows tens of thousands of clones, 65% to 85% of them singletons. The data belong to a study of long-term antiretroviral therapy in people with HIV. Study-wide results and limits: Pre-ART-expanded clones dominated the repertoire at all time points. Controls showed broader CDR3 length ranges than did the HIV repertoires.

Germline V gene data show CDR1 as LNHDA and CDR2 as SQIVND (reference sequence). The V end was cut by 2 bases, the J end by 2 bases, with 13 bases between. This CDR3 comprises 15 residues. This chain connects TRBV19 to TRBJ2-7; D tentatively reads TRBD1 or TRBD2 (7 bases each). This sample comprised unsorted PBMCs, obtained 3.1 years after starting antiretroviral therapy. The source of this sequence is a woman between 45 and 65 years old with HIV. This chain's CDR3 is CASSITPGGAYEQYF. Here the CDR3 DNA reads TGTGCCAGTAGTATAACCCCAGGGGGGGCCTACGAGCAGTACTTC.